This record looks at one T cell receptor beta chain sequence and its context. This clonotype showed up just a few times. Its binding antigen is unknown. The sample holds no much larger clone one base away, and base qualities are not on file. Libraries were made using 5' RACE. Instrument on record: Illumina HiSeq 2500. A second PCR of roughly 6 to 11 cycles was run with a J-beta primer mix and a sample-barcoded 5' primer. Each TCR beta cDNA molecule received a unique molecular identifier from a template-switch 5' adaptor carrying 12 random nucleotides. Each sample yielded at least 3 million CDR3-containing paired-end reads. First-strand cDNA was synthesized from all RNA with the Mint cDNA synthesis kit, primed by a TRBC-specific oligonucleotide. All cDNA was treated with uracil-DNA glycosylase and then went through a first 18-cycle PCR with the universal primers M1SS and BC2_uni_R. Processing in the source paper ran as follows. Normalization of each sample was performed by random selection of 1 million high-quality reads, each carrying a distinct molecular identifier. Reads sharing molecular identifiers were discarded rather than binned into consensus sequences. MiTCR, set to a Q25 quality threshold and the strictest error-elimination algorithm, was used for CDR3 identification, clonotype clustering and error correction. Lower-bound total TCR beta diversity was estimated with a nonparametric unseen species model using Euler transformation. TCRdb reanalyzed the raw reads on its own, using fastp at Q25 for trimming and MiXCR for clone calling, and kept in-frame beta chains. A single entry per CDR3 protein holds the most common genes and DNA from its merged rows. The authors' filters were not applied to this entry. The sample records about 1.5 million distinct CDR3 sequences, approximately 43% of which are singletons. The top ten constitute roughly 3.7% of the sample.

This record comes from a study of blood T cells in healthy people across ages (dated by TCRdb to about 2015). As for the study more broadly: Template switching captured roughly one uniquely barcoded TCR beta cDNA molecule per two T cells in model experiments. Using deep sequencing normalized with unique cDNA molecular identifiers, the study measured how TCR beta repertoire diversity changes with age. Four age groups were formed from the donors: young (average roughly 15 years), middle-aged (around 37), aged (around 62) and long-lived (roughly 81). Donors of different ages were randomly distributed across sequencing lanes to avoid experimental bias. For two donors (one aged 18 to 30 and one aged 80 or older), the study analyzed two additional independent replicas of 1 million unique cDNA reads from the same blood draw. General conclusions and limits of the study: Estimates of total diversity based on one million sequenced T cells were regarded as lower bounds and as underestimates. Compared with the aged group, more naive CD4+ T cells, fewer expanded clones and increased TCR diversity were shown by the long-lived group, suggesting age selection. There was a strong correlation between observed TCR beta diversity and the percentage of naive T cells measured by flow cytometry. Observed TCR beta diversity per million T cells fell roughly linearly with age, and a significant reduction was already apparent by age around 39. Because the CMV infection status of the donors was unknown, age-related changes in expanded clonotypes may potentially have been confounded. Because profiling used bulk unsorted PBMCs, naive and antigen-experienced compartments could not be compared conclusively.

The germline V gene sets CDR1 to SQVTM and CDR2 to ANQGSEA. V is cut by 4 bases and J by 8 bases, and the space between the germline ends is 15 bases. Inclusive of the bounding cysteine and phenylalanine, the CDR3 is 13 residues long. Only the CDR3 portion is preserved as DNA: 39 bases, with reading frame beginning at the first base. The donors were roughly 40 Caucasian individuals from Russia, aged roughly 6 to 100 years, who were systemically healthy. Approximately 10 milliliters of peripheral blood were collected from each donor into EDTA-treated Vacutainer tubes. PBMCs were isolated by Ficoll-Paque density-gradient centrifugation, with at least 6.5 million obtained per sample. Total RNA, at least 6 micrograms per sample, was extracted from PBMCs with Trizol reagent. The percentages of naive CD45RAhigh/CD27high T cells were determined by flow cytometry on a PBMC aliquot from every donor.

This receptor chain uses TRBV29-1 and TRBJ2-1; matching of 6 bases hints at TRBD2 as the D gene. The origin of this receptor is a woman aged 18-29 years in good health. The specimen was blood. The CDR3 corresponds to CSVVPSVQHEQFF. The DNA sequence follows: TGCAGCGTTGTTCCTAGCGTTCAGCATGAGCAGTTCTTC.